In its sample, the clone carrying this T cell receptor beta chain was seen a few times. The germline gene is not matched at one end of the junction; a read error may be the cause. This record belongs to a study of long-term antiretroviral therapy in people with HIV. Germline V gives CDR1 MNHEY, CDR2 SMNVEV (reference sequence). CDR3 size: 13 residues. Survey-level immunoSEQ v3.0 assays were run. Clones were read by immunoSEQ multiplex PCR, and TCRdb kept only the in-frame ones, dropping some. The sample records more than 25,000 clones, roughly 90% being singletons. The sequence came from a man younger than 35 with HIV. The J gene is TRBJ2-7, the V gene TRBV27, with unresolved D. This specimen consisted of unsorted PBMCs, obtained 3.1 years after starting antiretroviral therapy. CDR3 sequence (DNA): TGTGCCAGCAGTTCAGCTCCTTACTACGGGCAGTACTTC. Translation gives CASSSAPYYGQYF.